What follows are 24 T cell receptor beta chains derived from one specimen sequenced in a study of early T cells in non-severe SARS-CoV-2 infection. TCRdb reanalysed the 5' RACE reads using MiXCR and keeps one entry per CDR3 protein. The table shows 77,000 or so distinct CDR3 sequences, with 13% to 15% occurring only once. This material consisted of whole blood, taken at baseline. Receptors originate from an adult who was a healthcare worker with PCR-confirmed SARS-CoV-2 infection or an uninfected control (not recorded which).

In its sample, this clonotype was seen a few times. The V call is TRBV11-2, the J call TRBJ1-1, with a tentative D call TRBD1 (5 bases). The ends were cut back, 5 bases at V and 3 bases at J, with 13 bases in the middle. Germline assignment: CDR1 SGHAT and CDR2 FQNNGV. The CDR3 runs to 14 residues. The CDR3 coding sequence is TGTGCCAGCAGCCTCTCGGGAGGGGACACTGAAGCTTTCTTT. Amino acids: CASSLSGGDTEAFF. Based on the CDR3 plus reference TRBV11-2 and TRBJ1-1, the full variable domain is EAGVAQSPRYKIIEKRQSVAFWCNPISGHATLYWYQQILGQGPKLLIQFQNNGVVDDSQLPKDRFSAERLKGVDSTLKIQPAKLEDSAVYLCASSLSGGDTEAFFGQGTRLTVV.

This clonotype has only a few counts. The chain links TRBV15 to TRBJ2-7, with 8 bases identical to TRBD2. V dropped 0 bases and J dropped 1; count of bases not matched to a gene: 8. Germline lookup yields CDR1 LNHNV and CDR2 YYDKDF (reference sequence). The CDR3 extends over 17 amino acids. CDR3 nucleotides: TGTGCCACCAGCAGAGATTTTAGGGTAGCGGGATCCTACGAGCAGTACTTC. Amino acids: CATSRDFRVAGSYEQYF.

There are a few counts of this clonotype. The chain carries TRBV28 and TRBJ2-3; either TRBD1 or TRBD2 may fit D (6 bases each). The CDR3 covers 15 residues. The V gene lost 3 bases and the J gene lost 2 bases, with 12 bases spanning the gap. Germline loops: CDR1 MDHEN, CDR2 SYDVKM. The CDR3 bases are TGTGCCAGCAGTTTCGGTAGGGGGGACACAGATACGCAGTATTTT. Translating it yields CASSFGRGDTDTQYF.

CDR3 sequence reads: CASSLHLGGSTDTQYF. In nucleotides, the CDR3 is TGTGCCAGCAGTTTACACCTGGGGGGAAGCACAGATACGCAGTATTTT. This chain joins TRBV27 and TRBJ2-3; TRBD2 is a possible D gene (6 bases). Germline V gene lookup returns CDR1 MNHEY and CDR2 SMNVEV (reference sequence). The CDR3 is 16 amino acids. V was cut by 2 bases and J by 0 bases, with 12 bases left in between.

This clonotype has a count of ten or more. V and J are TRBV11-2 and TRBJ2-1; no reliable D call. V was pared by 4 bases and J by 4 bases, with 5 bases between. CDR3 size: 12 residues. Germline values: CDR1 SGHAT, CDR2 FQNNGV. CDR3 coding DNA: TGTGCCAGCAGCTCCCAGTACAATGAGCAGTTCTTC. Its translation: CASSSQYNEQFF.

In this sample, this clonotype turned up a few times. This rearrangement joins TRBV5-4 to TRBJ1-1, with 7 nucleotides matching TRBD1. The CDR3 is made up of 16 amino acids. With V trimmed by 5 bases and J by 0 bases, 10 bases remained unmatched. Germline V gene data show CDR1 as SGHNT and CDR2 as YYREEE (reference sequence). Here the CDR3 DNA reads TGTGCCAGCAGGGGAGGCAGGGGGGCCTTGAACACTGAAGCTTTCTTT. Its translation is CASRGGRGALNTEAFF.

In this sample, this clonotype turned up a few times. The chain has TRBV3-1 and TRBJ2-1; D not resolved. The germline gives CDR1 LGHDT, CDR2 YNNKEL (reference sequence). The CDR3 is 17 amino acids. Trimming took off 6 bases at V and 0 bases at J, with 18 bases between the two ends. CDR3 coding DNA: TGTGCCAGCAGTCTAAATTTAATGCCTTCCTCCTACAATGAGCAGTTCTTC. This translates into CASSLNLMPSSYNEQFF.

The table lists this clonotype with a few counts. CDR3 in DNA: TGTGCCAGCTGTTCGGGGGGTGGAGCCCTCTACGAGCAGTACTTC. Translated: CASCSGGGALYEQYF. The rearrangement links TRBV28 to TRBJ2-7; the match to TRBD2 covers 7 bases. After removal of 8 bases from V and 3 bases from J, the junction contained 13 bases not matched to a gene. Per germline, CDR1 MDHEN and CDR2 SYDVKM. The CDR3 covers 15 residues.

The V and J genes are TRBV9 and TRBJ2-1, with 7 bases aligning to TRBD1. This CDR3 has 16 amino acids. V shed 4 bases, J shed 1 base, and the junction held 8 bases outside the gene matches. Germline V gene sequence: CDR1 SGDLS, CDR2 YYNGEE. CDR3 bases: TGTGCCAGCAGCCTCAGACAGGGAGCTTCCTACAATGAGCAGTTCTTC. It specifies CASSLRQGASYNEQFF.

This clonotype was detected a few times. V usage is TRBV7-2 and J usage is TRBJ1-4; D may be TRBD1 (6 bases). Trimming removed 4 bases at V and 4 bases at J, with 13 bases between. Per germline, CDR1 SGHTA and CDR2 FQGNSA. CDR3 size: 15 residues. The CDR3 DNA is TGTGCCAGCAGCTACCAGGGGCTCGGTAATGAAAAACTGTTTTTT. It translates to CASSYQGLGNEKLFF.

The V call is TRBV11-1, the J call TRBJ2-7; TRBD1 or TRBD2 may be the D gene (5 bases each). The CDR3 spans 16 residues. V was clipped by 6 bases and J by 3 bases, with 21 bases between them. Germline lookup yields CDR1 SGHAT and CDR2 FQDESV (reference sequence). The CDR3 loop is CASSYLKGTDLYEQYF. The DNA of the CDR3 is TGTGCCAGCAGTTACCTAAAGGGGACCGACCTCTACGAGCAGTACTTC.

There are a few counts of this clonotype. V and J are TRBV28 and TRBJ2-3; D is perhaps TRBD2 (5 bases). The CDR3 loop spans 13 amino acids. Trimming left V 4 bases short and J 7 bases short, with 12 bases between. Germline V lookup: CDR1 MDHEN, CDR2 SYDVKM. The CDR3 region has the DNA TGTGCCAGCAGTTCCGGGGTGTGGCATACGCAGTATTTT. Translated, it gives CASSSGVWHTQYF.

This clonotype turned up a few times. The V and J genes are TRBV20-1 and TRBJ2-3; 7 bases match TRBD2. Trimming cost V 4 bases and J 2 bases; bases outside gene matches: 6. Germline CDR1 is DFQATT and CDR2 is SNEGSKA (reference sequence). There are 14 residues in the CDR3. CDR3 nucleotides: TGCAGTGCTAAAAGGACTAGGAACACAGATACGCAGTATTTT. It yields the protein CSAKRTRNTDTQYF.

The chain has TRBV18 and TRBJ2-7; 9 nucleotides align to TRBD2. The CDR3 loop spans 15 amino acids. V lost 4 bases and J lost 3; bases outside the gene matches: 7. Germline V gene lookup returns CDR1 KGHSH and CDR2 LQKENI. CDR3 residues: CASSQGRTSDYEQYF. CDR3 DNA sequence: TGTGCCAGCTCACAGGGCAGGACTAGCGACTACGAGCAGTACTTC.

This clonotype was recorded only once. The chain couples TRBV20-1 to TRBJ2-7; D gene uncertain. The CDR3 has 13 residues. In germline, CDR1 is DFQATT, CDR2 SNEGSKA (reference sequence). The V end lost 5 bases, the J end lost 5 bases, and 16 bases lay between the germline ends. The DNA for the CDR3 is TGCAGTGCTTCAATTACCCCCAGGAACGAGCAGTACTTC. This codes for CSASITPRNEQYF.

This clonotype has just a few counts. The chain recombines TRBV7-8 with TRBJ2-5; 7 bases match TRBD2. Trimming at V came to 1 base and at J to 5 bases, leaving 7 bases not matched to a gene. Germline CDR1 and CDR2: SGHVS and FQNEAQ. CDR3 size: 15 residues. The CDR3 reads CASSLEGQGGETQYF. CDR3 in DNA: TGTGCCAGCAGCTTAGAAGGGCAGGGAGGGGAGACCCAGTACTTC. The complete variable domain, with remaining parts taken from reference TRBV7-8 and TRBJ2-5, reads GAGVSQSPRYKVAKRGQDVALRCDPISGHVSLFWYQQALGQGPEFLTYFQNEAQLDKSGLPSDRFFAERPEGSVSTLKIQRTQQEDSAVYLCASSLEGQGGETQYFGPGTRLLVL.

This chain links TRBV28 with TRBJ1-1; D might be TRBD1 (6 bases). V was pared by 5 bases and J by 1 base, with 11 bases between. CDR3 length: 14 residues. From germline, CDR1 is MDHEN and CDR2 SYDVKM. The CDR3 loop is CASSVGQTNTEAFF. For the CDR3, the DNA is TGTGCCAGCAGTGTAGGACAGACGAACACTGAAGCTTTCTTT.

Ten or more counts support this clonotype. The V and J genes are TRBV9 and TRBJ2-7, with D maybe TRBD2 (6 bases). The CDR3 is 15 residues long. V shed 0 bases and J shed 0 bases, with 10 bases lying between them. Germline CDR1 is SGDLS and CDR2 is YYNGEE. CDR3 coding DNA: TGTGCCAGCAGCGTAGGCGGGACGGCCTCCTACGAGCAGTACTTC. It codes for CASSVGGTASYEQYF.

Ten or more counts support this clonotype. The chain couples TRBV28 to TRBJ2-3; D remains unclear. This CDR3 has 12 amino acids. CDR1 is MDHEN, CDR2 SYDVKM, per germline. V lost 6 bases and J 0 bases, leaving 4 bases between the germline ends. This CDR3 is CASSLSTDTQYF. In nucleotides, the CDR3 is TGTGCCAGCAGCCTCAGCACAGATACGCAGTATTTT.

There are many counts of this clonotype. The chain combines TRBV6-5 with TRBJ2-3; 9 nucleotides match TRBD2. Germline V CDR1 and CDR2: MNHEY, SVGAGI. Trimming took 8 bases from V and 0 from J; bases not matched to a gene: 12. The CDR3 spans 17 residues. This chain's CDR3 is CASQTPGLAPSTDTQYF. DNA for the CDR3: TGTGCCAGCCAAACCCCCGGACTAGCGCCCAGCACAGATACGCAGTATTTT.

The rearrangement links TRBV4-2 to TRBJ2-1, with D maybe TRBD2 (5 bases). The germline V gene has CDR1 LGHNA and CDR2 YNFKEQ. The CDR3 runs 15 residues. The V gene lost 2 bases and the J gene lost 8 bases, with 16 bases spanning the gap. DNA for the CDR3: TGTGCCAGCAGCCAACTCGGAAGCGGCGACGATGAGCAGTTCTTC. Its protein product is CASSQLGSGDDEQFF.

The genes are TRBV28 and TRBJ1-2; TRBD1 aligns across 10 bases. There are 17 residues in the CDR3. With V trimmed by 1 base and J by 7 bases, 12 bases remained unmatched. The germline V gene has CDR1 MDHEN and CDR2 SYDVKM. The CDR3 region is CASSLSDRGRSTGGYTF. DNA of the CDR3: TGTGCCAGCAGTTTATCGGACAGGGGGAGGTCTACTGGTGGCTACACCTTC.

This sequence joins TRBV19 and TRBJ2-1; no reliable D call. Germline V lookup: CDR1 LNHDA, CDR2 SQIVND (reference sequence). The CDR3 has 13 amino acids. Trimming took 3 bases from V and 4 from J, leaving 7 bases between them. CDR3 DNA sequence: TGTGCCAGTAGTATCGACCCGTACAATGAGCAGTTCTTC. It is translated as CASSIDPYNEQFF.

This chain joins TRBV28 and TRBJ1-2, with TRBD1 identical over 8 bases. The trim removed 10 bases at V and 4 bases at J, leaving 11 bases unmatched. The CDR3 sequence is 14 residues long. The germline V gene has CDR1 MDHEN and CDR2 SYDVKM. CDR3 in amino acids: CATRGQGTGYGYTF. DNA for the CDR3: TGTGCCACCAGGGGCCAGGGGACAGGCTATGGCTACACCTTC.